There are many counts of the clone carrying this T cell receptor (beta chain). Antigen specificity is unknown. These data come from a study of regulatory T cells in long-lasting Graves disease. Findings of the study overall: Persistent disease samples used TRBV28, TRBJ1-2 and TRBJ2-5 preferentially.

Germline-derived CDR1 and CDR2 are SGHRS and YFSETQ. The CDR3 length is 16 residues. The V gene lost 0 bases and the J gene lost 6 bases, with 15 bases spanning the gap. The TCR beta library used iRepertoire HTBI primers with Arm-PCR amplification of CDR3. Each CDR3 protein is one row after TCRdb ran MiXCR on the multiplex PCR reads. The sample contains 370,000 or so distinct CDR3 sequences, about 16% of which appear only once. This sample's time point: newly diagnosed GD, antithyroid drugs for less than 3 months. The TCR library used RNA extracted from PBMCs. These records were also assigned to another study, of T cells in Graves' hyperthyroidism and ophthalmopathy. Per that paper: A 13 V-J model separated ophthalmopathy from stable hyperthyroidism. Ophthalmopathy got predicted by the model a median approximately 6.4 months before its onset.

V gene TRBV5-1 combines with J gene TRBJ2-2, with a weak D call TRBD1 (5 bases). This sequence originates from a woman aged 18-29 years with Graves disease. This specimen was peripheral blood mononuclear cells (PBMCs), taken at new diagnosis, from a patient treated with antithyroid drugs. CDR3 sequence: CASSLGSRVGSGELFF. In nucleotides, the CDR3 is TGCGCCAGCAGCTTGGGATCCAGGGTTGGGTCCGGGGAGCTGTTTTTT.